This TCR beta chain was recorded in a study of blood T cells in healthy people across ages. As for the study in general: About one barcoded beta molecule per two T cells came from capture by template switching. Study outcomes and limitations: Per-million-T-cell TCR beta diversity fell roughly linearly with age. Underestimates were what the diversity estimates from one million T cells were considered to be.

Total RNA was extracted at no less than 5 micrograms per sample. Concerning this clonotype: Its target is not known.

Through a sample-barcoded 5' primer and a J-beta primer mix, a second PCR was run for roughly 6 to 12 cycles. One entry per CDR3 protein results from TCRdb running MiXCR on the 5' RACE reads. The sample has more than 1 million distinct CDR3 sequences, 40% to 45% seen once. The TCR originated in a woman aged 60 to 75 in good health. The sample was blood.

The CDR3 DNA is TGTGCCAGCAGCTGCGGGGCCAACTACGAGCAGTACTTC. Encoded protein: CASSCGANYEQYF. The genes are TRBV3-1 and TRBJ2-7; possible D gene TRBD2, 6 bases. This CDR3 spans 13 amino acids. Germline CDR1 LGHDT, CDR2 YNNKEL (reference sequence). V dropped 5 bases and J dropped 3 bases, with 11 bases sitting between them.